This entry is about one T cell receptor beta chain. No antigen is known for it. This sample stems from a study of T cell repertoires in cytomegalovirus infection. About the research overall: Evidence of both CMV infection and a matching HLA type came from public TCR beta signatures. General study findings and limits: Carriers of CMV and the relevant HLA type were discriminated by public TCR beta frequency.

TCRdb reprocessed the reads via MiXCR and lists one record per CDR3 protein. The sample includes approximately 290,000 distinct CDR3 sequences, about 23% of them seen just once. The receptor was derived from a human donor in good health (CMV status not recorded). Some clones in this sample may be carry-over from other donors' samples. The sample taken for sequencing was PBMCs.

The chain's CDR3 is CSVEARQGLVTEAFF. CDR3 bases: TGCAGCGTTGAAGCGCGGCAGGGCCTGGTTACTGAAGCTTTCTTT. This chain links TRBV29-1 with TRBJ1-1; tentative D call: TRBD1 (5 bases). Trimming left V 1 base short and J 5 bases short, with 17 bases between. Germline CDR1 is SQVTM and CDR2 is ANQGSEA. This CDR3 is built from 15 residues. Full variable domain (outside the CDR3, taken from reference TRBV29-1 and TRBJ1-1): SAVISQKPSRDICQRGTSLTIQCQVDSQVTMMFWYRQQPGQSLTLIATANQGSEATYESGFVIDKFPISRPNLTFSTLTVSNMSPEDSSIYLCSVEARQGLVTEAFFGQGTRLTVV.